This T cell receptor (beta chain) was sequenced for a study of spatial heterogeneity in lung cancer. With respect to this clonotype: Its antigen remains unknown.

TCRdb processed the 5' RACE reads anew with MiXCR; each CDR3 protein has one entry. The sample includes around 5,400 distinct CDR3 sequences, about 8% of them seen just once. The time point denotes: sample taken at primary tumor resection. Study-wide results and limits: Intratumoral expanded alpha and beta TCR counts were found to track tumor mutation counts.

The CDR3 extends over 14 amino acids. Per the germline V gene, CDR1 is SGDLS and CDR2 is YYNGEE. V was shortened by 4 bases and J by 0 bases, with 9 bases between the two germline ends. The specimen was lung tumor tissue, collected at surgery. J is TRBJ2-3 and V is TRBV9, with D possibly matching TRBD2 (6 bases). The clonotype comes from a female donor with early-stage non-small cell lung cancer. The DNA for the CDR3 is TGTGCCAGCAGCAGCGGGCCCAGCACAGATACGCAGTATTTT. This translates into CASSSGPSTDTQYF.